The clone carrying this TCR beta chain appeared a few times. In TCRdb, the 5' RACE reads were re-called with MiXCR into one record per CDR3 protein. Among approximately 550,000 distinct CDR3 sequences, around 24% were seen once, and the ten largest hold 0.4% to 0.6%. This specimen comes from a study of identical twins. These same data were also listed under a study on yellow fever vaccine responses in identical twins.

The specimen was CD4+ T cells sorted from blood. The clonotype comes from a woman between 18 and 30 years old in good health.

CDR3 nucleotides: TGTGCCATCAGTGCCGGGGACAATGAGCAGTTCTTC. This encodes CAISAGDNEQFF. The V call is TRBV10-3, the J call TRBJ2-1; a weak D match, TRBD2 (5 bases). Trimming shortened V by 4 bases and J by 5 bases, and 6 bases separated the two germline ends. Germline assignment: CDR1 ENHRY and CDR2 SYGVKD. The CDR3 length is 12 residues.